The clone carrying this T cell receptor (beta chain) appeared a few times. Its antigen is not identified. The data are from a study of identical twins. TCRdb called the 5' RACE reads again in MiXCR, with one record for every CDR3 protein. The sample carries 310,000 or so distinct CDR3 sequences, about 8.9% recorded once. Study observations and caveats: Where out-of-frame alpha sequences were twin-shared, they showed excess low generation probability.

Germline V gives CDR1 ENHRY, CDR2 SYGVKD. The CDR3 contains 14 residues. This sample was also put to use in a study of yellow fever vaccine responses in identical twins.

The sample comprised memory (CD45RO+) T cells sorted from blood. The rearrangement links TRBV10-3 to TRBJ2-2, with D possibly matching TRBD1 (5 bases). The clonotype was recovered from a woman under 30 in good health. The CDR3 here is CRYRKHPNTGELFF. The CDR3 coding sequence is TGTAGATACAGGAAACACCCGAACACCGGGGAGCTGTTTTTT.